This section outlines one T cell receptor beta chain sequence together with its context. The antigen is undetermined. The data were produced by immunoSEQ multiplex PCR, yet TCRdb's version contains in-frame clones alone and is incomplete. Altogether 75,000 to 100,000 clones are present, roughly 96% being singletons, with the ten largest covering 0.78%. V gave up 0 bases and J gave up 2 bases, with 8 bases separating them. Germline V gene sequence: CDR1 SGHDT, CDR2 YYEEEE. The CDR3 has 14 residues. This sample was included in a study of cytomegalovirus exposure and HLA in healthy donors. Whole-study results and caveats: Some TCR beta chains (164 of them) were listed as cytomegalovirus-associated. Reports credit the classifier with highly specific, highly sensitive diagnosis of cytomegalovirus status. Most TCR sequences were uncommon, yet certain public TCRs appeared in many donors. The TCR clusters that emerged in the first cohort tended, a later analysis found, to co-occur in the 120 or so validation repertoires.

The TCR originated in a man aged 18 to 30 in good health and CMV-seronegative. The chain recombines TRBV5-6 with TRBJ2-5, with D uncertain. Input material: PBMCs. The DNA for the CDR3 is TGTGCCAGCAGCTTGGCACTAAAGCAAGAGACCCAGTACTTC. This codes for CASSLALKQETQYF.